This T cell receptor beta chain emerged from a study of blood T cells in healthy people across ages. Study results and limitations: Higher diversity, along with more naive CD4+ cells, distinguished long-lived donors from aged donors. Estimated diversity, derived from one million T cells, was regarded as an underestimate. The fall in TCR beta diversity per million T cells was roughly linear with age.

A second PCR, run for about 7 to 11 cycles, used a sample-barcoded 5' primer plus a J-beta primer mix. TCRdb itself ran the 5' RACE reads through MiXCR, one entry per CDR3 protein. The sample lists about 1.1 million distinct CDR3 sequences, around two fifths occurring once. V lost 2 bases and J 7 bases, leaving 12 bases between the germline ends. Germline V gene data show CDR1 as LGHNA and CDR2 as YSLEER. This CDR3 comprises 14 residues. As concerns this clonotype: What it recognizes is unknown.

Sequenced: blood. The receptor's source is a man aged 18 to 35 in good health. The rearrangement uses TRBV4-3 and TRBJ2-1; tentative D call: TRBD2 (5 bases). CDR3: CASSQPRTANEQFF. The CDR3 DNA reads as TGCGCCAGCAGCCAACCCAGGACTGCAAATGAGCAGTTCTTC.